This T cell receptor (beta chain) is from a study of blood T cell repertoires in COVID-19. Study as a whole: Samples taken during acute and convalescent COVID-19 were collected in the United States, Italy and Spain.

Germline trimming cut 6 bases from V and 4 bases from J; bases unmatched to any gene: 6. CDR1 MNHEY and CDR2 SMNVEV come from the germline V gene (reference sequence). The CDR3 is made up of 14 amino acids. Clones were read by immunoSEQ multiplex PCR, and TCRdb kept only the in-frame ones, dropping some. The table records about 35,000 clones, 82% of them present only once. The sequenced material came from peripheral blood. The chain uses TRBV27 and TRBJ1-2; 9 nucleotides agree with TRBD1. This sequence originates from a man older than 75 with active or convalescent COVID-19. In DNA, the CDR3 is TGTGCCAGCAGAGATACAGGGGGCTTCTATGGCTACACCTTC. This encodes CASRDTGGFYGYTF.